The present TCR beta chain was sequenced within a study of blood T cell repertoires in COVID-19. The wider study: COVID-19 samples from acute and convalescent phases originated in the United States, Italy and Spain.

Clones were read by immunoSEQ multiplex PCR, and TCRdb kept only the in-frame ones, dropping some. Of 200,000 to 250,000 clones in the sample, around 90% are singletons; the top ten hold about 4%. CDR1 and CDR2 from the germline V gene are MNHEY and SVGAGI. Germline trimming cut 5 bases from V and 7 bases from J; bases unmatched to any gene: 10. This CDR3 spans 14 amino acids. Cohorts were assigned according to the clinical history that participants reported. Sequences were obtained from PBMCs or T cells enriched from blood (not recorded which). The clonotype was recovered from a woman between 25 and 40 years old who had been exposed to COVID-19. This chain connects TRBV6-5 to TRBJ1-2, with 7 bases identical to TRBD1. The CDR3 loop is CASSRQGPLGGYTF. CDR3 DNA: TGTGCCAGCAGTCGACAGGGCCCTCTAGGTGGCTACACCTTC.